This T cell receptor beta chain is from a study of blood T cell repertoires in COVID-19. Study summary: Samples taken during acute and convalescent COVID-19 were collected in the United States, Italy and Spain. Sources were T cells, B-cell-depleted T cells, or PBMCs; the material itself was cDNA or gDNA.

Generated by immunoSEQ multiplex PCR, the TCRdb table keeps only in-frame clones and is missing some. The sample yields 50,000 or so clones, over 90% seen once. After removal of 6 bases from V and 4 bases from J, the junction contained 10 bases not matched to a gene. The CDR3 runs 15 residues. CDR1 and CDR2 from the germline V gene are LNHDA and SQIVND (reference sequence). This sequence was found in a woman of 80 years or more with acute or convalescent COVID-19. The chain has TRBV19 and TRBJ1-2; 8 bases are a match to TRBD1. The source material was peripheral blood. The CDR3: CASSKMTGDTYGYTF. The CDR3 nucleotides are TGTGCCAGTAGCAAGATGACAGGGGATACCTATGGCTACACCTTC.